This passage covers 30 T cell receptor beta chains from one sample sequenced in a study of blood T cell repertoires in COVID-19. The data were produced by immunoSEQ multiplex PCR, yet TCRdb's version contains in-frame clones alone and is incomplete. The profile covers roughly 100,000 clones, with around 87% appearing a single time and about 34% taken by the ten largest. Source material: peripheral blood. The receptor source for this set is a woman aged 80 or over with acute or convalescent COVID-19.

This chain joins TRBV12-3 or TRBV12-4 and TRBJ1-2; D is uncertain. V lost 6 bases and J 6 bases, leaving 8 bases between the germline ends. This CDR3 region has 11 residues. CDR3 coding DNA: TGTGCCAGCAGCCCGTTTCATGGCTACACCTTC. Protein sequence: CASSPFHGYTF.

The genes are TRBV29-1 and TRBJ2-2, with D possibly being TRBD2 (7 bases). Germline V lookup: CDR1 SQVTM, CDR2 ANQGSEA. Trimming pared 3 bases from V and 4 bases from J, leaving 15 bases between. This CDR3 region has 15 residues. This chain's CDR3 is CSVDGGGGGTGELFF. CDR3 DNA: TGCAGCGTTGATGGTGGCGGGGGCGGCACCGGGGAGCTGTTTTTT.

The chain has TRBV21-1 and TRBJ2-7; the D call in the table, TRBD1, was not verified against the DNA. TRBV21-1 has pseudogene status. This CDR3 comprises 16 residues. The CDR3 bases are TGTGCCAGCAGCAAATTGTGGGAGACAGGGGCTTACGAGCAGTACTTC. It codes for CASSKLWETGAYEQYF.

This chain joins TRBV5-6 and TRBJ2-2; possibly TRBD1 for D (6 bases). The CDR3 is 16 residues long. Trimming left V 2 bases short and J 3 bases short, with 14 bases between. The germline V gene has CDR1 SGHDT and CDR2 YYEEEE. The CDR3 loop is CASSFRQVPDTGELFF. CDR3 sequence (DNA): TGTGCCAGCAGCTTCAGACAGGTACCGGACACCGGGGAGCTGTTTTTT. The variable domain in full, with the rest retrieved from reference TRBV5-6 and TRBJ2-2, is DAGVTQSPTHLIKTRGQQVTLRCSPKSGHDTVSWYQQALGQGPQFIFQYYEEEERQRGNFPDRFSGHQFPNYSSELNVNALLLGDSALYLCASSFRQVPDTGELFFGEGSRLTVL.

This rearrangement joins TRBV5-6 to TRBJ2-5; 10 nucleotides line up with TRBD2. Trimming cost V 2 bases and J 4 bases; bases outside gene matches: 14. This CDR3 comprises 18 residues. Germline CDR1 is SGHDT and CDR2 is YYEEEE. CDR3 region: CASSFSLAGARFGETQYF. In DNA form, the CDR3 reads TGTGCCAGCAGCTTCAGTCTAGCGGGAGCCAGGTTCGGAGAGACCCAGTACTTC.

This clone is a singleton in its sample. J is TRBJ2-5 and V is TRBV24-1, with TRBD2 matching 10 bases. The CDR3 has 15 residues. J lost 1 base, V lost 12 bases, and 10 bases had no gene match. Germline V gene lookup returns CDR1 KGHDR and CDR2 SFDVKD. In DNA, the CDR3 is TGTGCCTCCTCGTCTAGCGGGGGAGGCCAAGAGACCCAGTACTTC. It encodes CASSSSGGGQETQYF.

The V call is TRBV4-3, the J call TRBJ1-3; D remains ambiguous. There are 16 residues in the CDR3. The V and J ends lost 0 bases and 1 base respectively, with 10 bases between them. Germline loops: CDR1 LGHNA, CDR2 YSLEER. CDR3 protein: CASSQDVYLSGNTIYF. DNA of the CDR3: TGCGCCAGCAGCCAAGACGTTTATCTATCTGGAAACACCATATATTTT.

The chain carries TRBV10-3 and TRBJ2-1; possible D gene TRBD1, 6 bases. There are 15 residues in the CDR3. V was trimmed by 8 bases and J by 0 bases, leaving 14 bases between them. Germline CDR1 ENHRY, CDR2 SYGVKD. CDR3 coding DNA: TGTGCCATCGGCAGAACAGGGAGCTCCTACAATGAGCAGTTCTTC. Protein sequence: CAIGRTGSSYNEQFF.

The gene calls are TRBV6-2 or TRBV6-3 and TRBJ2-1; TRBD2 agrees at 8 bases. Looked up from germline, CDR1 is MNHEY and CDR2 is SVGEGT. This CDR3 is 16 amino acids long. V lost 0 bases and J lost 6; bases outside the gene matches: 7. CDR3 in DNA: TGTGCCAGCAGTTACTCCGGGACTAGTCTTTCCAATGAGCAGTTCTTC. Protein: CASSYSGTSLSNEQFF.

The chain links TRBV2 to TRBJ1-2; D may be TRBD1 (5 bases). Deletions cut 3 bases from V and 3 bases from J, with 11 bases between. The CDR3 length is 14 residues. Germline-derived CDR1 and CDR2 are SNHLY and FYNNEI. The CDR3 here is CASSDQGYHYGYTF. CDR3 bases: TGTGCCAGCAGTGACCAGGGCTATCACTATGGCTACACCTTC.

The V call is TRBV7-9, the J call TRBJ1-3; TRBD1 aligns across 7 bases. The CDR3 loop spans 16 amino acids. Looked up from germline, CDR1 is SEHNR and CDR2 is FQNEAQ (reference sequence). J gave up 0 bases and V 5 bases, and 7 bases lay outside the gene matches. The CDR3 nucleotides are TGTGCCAGCAGCACCGGACAGGAGAACTCTGGAAACACCATATATTTT. This translates into CASSTGQENSGNTIYF.

The V and J genes are TRBV24-1 and TRBJ2-2; D might be TRBD1 (6 bases). Trimming stripped 4 bases from V and 3 bases from J, with 11 bases between. The CDR3 is 15 amino acids. The germline V gene encodes CDR1 KGHDR and CDR2 SFDVKD. The CDR3 DNA reads as TGTGCCACCAGTGAAGCGGACAGAGACACCGGGGAGCTGTTTTTT. Its protein product is CATSEADRDTGELFF.

This sequence joins TRBV5-1 and TRBJ2-3; 10 positions agree with TRBD1. Germline V lookup: CDR1 SGHRS, CDR2 YFSETQ. This CDR3 region has 13 residues. V was clipped by 0 bases and J by 12 bases; unmatched bases: 4. The chain's CDR3 is CASSLGGQGVQYF. DNA for the CDR3: TGCGCCAGCAGCTTGGGAGGACAGGGGGTTCAGTATTTT.

The rearrangement uses TRBV7-8 and TRBJ2-1, with D maybe TRBD1 (5 bases). The V and J ends lost 0 bases and 0 bases respectively, with 9 bases between them. CDR1 is SGHVS, CDR2 FQNEAQ, per germline. This CDR3 region has 16 residues. In nucleotides, the CDR3 is TGTGCCAGCAGCTTAGCTACAGGTAGCTCCTACAATGAGCAGTTCTTC. This encodes CASSLATGSSYNEQFF.

This rearrangement joins TRBV19 to TRBJ1-1; tentatively, D is TRBD1 (6 bases). The CDR3 contains 14 residues. Trimming took 4 bases from V and 4 from J, leaving 13 bases between them. Germline CDR1 reads LNHDA; CDR2 reads SQIVND (reference sequence). The CDR3: CASSSTGFSTEAFF. For the CDR3, the DNA is TGTGCCAGTAGTAGCACAGGGTTTAGCACTGAAGCTTTCTTT.

The chain couples TRBV4-1 to TRBJ2-5, with no clear D. The CDR3 contains 13 residues. The germline V gene has CDR1 MGHRA and CDR2 YSYEKL. With 5 bases removed from V and 5 bases from J, the gap between germline ends came to 12 bases. CDR3 coding DNA: TGCGCCAGCAGCACTCAGGTCCGGGAGACCCAGTACTTC. Protein: CASSTQVRETQYF.

The CDR3 spells CASSLETGLAEAFF. CDR3 nucleotides: TGTGCCAGCAGCTTGGAGACCGGGTTGGCTGAAGCTTTCTTT. The V gene is TRBV5-4, the J gene TRBJ1-1, with unresolved D. V lost 0 bases and J 6 bases, leaving 12 bases between the germline ends. Germline values: CDR1 SGHNT, CDR2 YYREEE (reference sequence). The CDR3 has 14 residues.

The V and J genes are TRBV11-2 and TRBJ2-1; TRBD2 matches 13 bases. Per the germline V gene, CDR1 is SGHAT and CDR2 is FQNNGV. The CDR3 totals 18 residues. V shed 0 bases and J 5 bases; nucleotides not matched to a gene: 7. The CDR3 is CASSLEPGLAGLHNEQFF. The CDR3, as DNA: TGTGCCAGCAGCTTAGAGCCGGGACTAGCGGGGCTACACAATGAGCAGTTCTTC.

The CDR3 protein is CASSPLVGSDRGLGKFF. CDR3 in DNA: TGTGCCAGCAGCCCCCTTGTGGGGTCGGACAGGGGGCTCGGGAAGTTCTTC. The V and J genes are TRBV11-2 and TRBJ2-1; TRBD1 aligns across 11 bases. Per germline, CDR1 SGHAT and CDR2 FQNNGV. The CDR3 is 17 amino acids. V dropped 5 bases and J dropped 14; count of bases not matched to a gene: 20.

The chain links TRBV7-2 to TRBJ2-5, with 9 positions matching TRBD2. Germline lookup yields CDR1 SGHTA and CDR2 FQGNSA. The ends lost 7 bases at V and 5 bases at J; junction bases unmatched: 11. The CDR3 loop spans 15 amino acids. The CDR3 reads CASTPQAGGHETQYF. CDR3 DNA: TGTGCCAGCACTCCCCAGGCGGGGGGGCACGAGACCCAGTACTTC.

The gene calls are TRBV30 and TRBJ1-5, with D possibly matching TRBD1 (5 bases). Trimming stripped 3 bases from V and 2 bases from J, with 14 bases between. The CDR3 covers 15 residues. The V gene's germline CDR1 is GTSNPN and CDR2 SVGIG (reference sequence). CDR3 nucleotides: TGTGCCTGGAGACATGTGGGGGGGGGCAATCAGCCCCAGCATTTT. It encodes CAWRHVGGGNQPQHF.

This sequence joins TRBV12-3 or TRBV12-4 and TRBJ1-5; the D is unclear. V was shortened by 5 bases and J by 9 bases, with 11 bases between the two germline ends. The CDR3 runs to 12 residues. The CDR3 sequence is CASSLLTWPQHF. The CDR3 coding sequence is TGTGCCAGCAGTCTCCTCACTTGGCCCCAGCATTTT.

This chain uses TRBV6-2 or TRBV6-3 with TRBJ1-1, with 8 bases matching TRBD1. With V trimmed by 2 bases and J by 4 bases, 21 bases remained unmatched. The CDR3 has 20 amino acids. Germline V CDR1 and CDR2: MNHEY, SVGEGT. This chain's CDR3 is CASSYPQGTGGTLGGTEAFF. The CDR3 nucleotides are TGTGCCAGCAGTTACCCTCAAGGAACAGGGGGGACCCTAGGTGGCACTGAAGCTTTCTTT.

V usage is TRBV12-3 or TRBV12-4 and J usage is TRBJ2-5, with 7 bases identical to TRBD2. V lost 3 bases and J lost 5; bases outside the gene matches: 0. This CDR3 comprises 12 residues. CDR3 nucleotides: TGTGCCAGCAGTTTCGGGGGGGAGACCCAGTACTTC. Its translation: CASSFGGETQYF.

This clone was found once. This CDR3 is also generated by other DNA sequences in the sample. The chain carries TRBV29-1 and TRBJ1-1, with 11 positions matching TRBD1. The CDR3 has 13 residues. With 4 bases clipped from V and 2 bases from J, the junction kept 0 bases outside the gene matches. Germline CDR1 SQVTM, CDR2 ANQGSEA. This CDR3 is CSVGTGGNTEAFF. The DNA of the CDR3 is TGCAGCGTTGGGACAGGGGGCAACACTGAAGCTTTCTTT.

The J gene is TRBJ2-7, the V gene TRBV28; D is perhaps TRBD1 (6 bases). The germline V and J ends were trimmed by 6 bases and 2 bases, with 14 bases remaining between them. This CDR3 is built from 14 residues. Germline V gives CDR1 MDHEN, CDR2 SYDVKM. CDR3 protein: CASRLGGTAYEQYF. The DNA of the CDR3 is TGTGCCAGCAGACTAGGGGGTACAGCCTACGAGCAGTACTTC.

The gene calls are TRBV30 and TRBJ1-6; TRBD1 agrees at 9 bases. This CDR3 is 15 amino acids long. The germline V gene has CDR1 GTSNPN and CDR2 SVGIG (reference sequence). After removal of 4 bases from V and 9 bases from J, the junction contained 10 bases not matched to a gene. In DNA, the CDR3 is TGTGCCTGGACCCCGACAGGGGGTTATCGTTCACCCCTCCACTTT. It specifies CAWTPTGGYRSPLHF.

The chain uses TRBV29-1 and TRBJ2-7, with TRBD1 matching 7 bases. Germline CDR1 reads SQVTM; CDR2 reads ANQGSEA. The CDR3 extends over 12 amino acids. After removal of 5 bases from V and 1 base from J, the junction contained 2 bases not matched to a gene. Written as DNA, the CDR3 is TGCAGCGTTCGGACAGGTTCCTACGAGCAGTACTTC. This codes for CSVRTGSYEQYF.

The rearrangement joins TRBV6-1 to TRBJ1-6; D is possibly TRBD1 (5 bases). CDR1 and CDR2 from the germline V gene are MNHNS and SASEGT. The CDR3 extends over 15 amino acids. V lost 2 bases to trimming and J lost 4 bases, with 9 bases between them. The CDR3 loop is CASSERQKYNSPLHF. CDR3 bases: TGTGCCAGCAGTGAAAGACAGAAGTATAATTCACCCCTCCACTTT.

J is TRBJ2-5 and V is TRBV19; 7 nucleotides align to TRBD2. The V and J ends lost 5 bases and 2 bases, in that order; junction bases with no gene match: 11. This CDR3 spans 16 amino acids. Per germline, CDR1 LNHDA and CDR2 SQIVND (reference sequence). DNA of the CDR3: TGTGCCAGTAGTGTCGTAGGGCGGGGAGGGCAAGAGACCCAGTACTTC. It codes for CASSVVGRGGQETQYF.